This TCR beta chain was identified during a study of spatial heterogeneity in lung cancer (dated by TCRdb to about 2019). Background for the entire study: Beta-chain transcripts were consistently detected in greater numbers than alpha-chain transcripts, which likely reflects a higher abundance of beta-chain transcripts. The study linked features of the TCR repertoire to counts of nonsynonymous mutations, which were determined by whole-exome sequencing of tumor tissue. Both alpha and beta chains were TCR-sequenced in samples taken at surgery, namely 220 tumor regions, around 70 matched nontumor lung samples and a few dozen PBMC samples. In non-small cell lung cancer, the study quantitatively compared TCR alpha and beta repertoires across several tumor regions, matched nontumor lung, and blood. In the raw uncorrected reads, each unique combination of TCR and UMI appeared on average more than ten times. Overall study outcomes, separate from this receptor: Additional single-cell paired TCR alpha and beta sequencing was considered necessary to confirm, at a functional level, the hypothesis that regional TCRs recognize regional mutations. Ubiquitous expanded tumor TCRs were detected in blood more often at tumor resection than at routine follow-up.

The library was prepared using 5' RACE. The sample was run on a NextSeq 500. In the TCR library protocol, a unique molecular identifier was attached to each TCR cDNA molecule so that PCR and sequencing errors could be corrected. On the authors' methods: TCR identification, UMI-based error correction and CDR3 extraction were performed with Decombinator tools. TCRs above a frequency of 2 per 1,000, corresponding to the top 1% of the tumor frequency distribution, were defined as expanded. Renyi diversity was calculated using the R vegan package after each repertoire was subsampled 100 times to 5,000 TCRs. CDR3 similarity networks were built from amino acid triplet string-kernel similarity, connecting CDR3s with pairwise similarity above 0.82. The public reads were quality trimmed at Q25 with fastp and then assembled into clones with MiXCR by TCRdb, keeping productive beta chains. Every CDR3 protein is listed once, alongside the most common genes and DNA of its rows. The authors' filters were not applied to this entry. Present in this sample are under 85,000 distinct CDR3 sequences, 8% of which were seen just once. Jointly, the top ten make up approximately 6.3% of the sample.

About this clonotype itself: It lacks a known antigen. Qualities for individual bases were not recorded, and no much larger clone is one base off.

Germline trimming: 3 bases from V, 3 bases from J; junction bases outside gene matches: 4. Including cysteine and phenylalanine, the CDR3 has 14 amino acids. Only the CDR3 portion is preserved as DNA: 42 bases, with reading frame beginning at the first base. The sample's time point label is to be understood as: sample taken at primary tumor resection. Donors were 72 patients with early-stage, untreated non-small cell lung cancer from the lung TRACERx cohort. TCR sequencing used whole RNA extracted from tumor and nontumor lung tissue, or from cryopreserved PBMC samples, without cell sorting. A patient was chosen for TCR sequencing only when enough RNA was available from at least two tumor regions.

The source is a male donor with early-stage non-small cell lung cancer. The V and J genes are TRBV12-3 or TRBV12-4 and TRBJ2-5; TRBD1 fits 7 bases in the junction. The sequencing here drew on PBMCs, taken at surgery. For the CDR3, the sequence is CASSFWQGEETQYF. The nucleotide sequence is TGTGCCAGCAGTTTTTGGCAGGGGGAAGAGACCCAGTACTTC.